The 8 T cell receptor beta chains below all came from one sample that was sequenced in a study of T cells in Graves' hyperthyroidism and ophthalmopathy. Amplified regions were TCR beta CDR3 sequences from RNA transcripts. RT-PCR in the first round (using the HTBI primer set) targeted the TCR CDR3. TCRdb fed the multiplex PCR reads into MiXCR, producing one record per CDR3 protein. The profile shows around 620,000 distinct CDR3 sequences, 12% to 15% of them singletons. The sequencing input was blood. Source of these receptors: a young woman with Graves' ophthalmopathy.

V is TRBV20-1 and J is TRBJ1-2; D remains ambiguous. The CDR3 has 14 residues. CDR1 and CDR2 from the germline V gene are DFQATT and SNEGSKA (reference sequence). V gave up 7 bases and J gave up 8 bases, with 23 bases separating them. CDR3 loop: CSGGPPDMAVGYTF. CDR3 DNA: TGCAGTGGGGGTCCCCCCGATATGGCGGTCGGCTACACCTTC.

This clonotype was observed at least ten times. The rearrangement joins TRBV11-2 to TRBJ2-5; possibly TRBD1 for D (6 bases). With 5 bases removed from V and 4 bases from J, the gap between germline ends came to 14 bases. CDR1 is SGHAT and CDR2 is FQNNGV in the germline V gene. CDR3 length equals 14 residues. CDR3 region: CASSPQGNRETQYF. The CDR3 DNA reads TGTGCCAGCAGCCCACAGGGAAATCGAGAGACCCAGTACTTC.

This clonotype was observed many times. The V call is TRBV6-1, the J call TRBJ1-2; D is possibly TRBD1 (5 bases). The CDR3 contains 15 residues. Trimming stripped 2 bases from V and 4 bases from J, with 14 bases between. Germline V gene lookup returns CDR1 MNHNS and CDR2 SASEGT. The DNA for the CDR3 is TGTGCCAGCAGTGAATACCCTACAGGCCCCTATGGCTACACCTTC. It is translated as CASSEYPTGPYGYTF.

The chain links TRBV6-2 or TRBV6-3 to TRBJ2-7, with 8 bases aligning to TRBD2. After removal of 10 bases from V and 5 bases from J, the junction contained 13 bases not matched to a gene. This CDR3 spans 14 amino acids. Germline CDR1 reads MNHEY; CDR2 reads SVGEGT. Here the CDR3 reads CAITREGALNEQYF. DNA for the CDR3: TGTGCCATCACCCGGGAGGGCGCTCTCAACGAGCAGTACTTC.

This clonotype was recorded at least ten times. This chain joins TRBV6-5 and TRBJ2-1; 7 nucleotides line up with TRBD2. CDR1 and CDR2 (germline): MNHEY, SVGAGI. The CDR3 spans 15 residues. The J segment lost 8 bases and the V segment lost 2 bases, leaving 9 bases of the junction unmatched. The CDR3 region is CASSYVGLGSDEQFF. DNA of the CDR3: TGTGCCAGCAGTTACGTCGGACTAGGGTCTGATGAGCAGTTCTTC.

This clonotype was counted at least ten times. The J gene is TRBJ2-7, the V gene TRBV28; tentative D call: TRBD1 (6 bases). The CDR3 covers 17 residues. CDR1 MDHEN and CDR2 SYDVKM come from the germline V gene. V lost 2 bases and J 2 bases, leaving 19 bases between the germline ends. CDR3 residues: CASSLTPTPTGTYEQYF. CDR3 nucleotide sequence: TGTGCCAGCAGTTTAACCCCAACGCCGACAGGTACCTACGAGCAGTACTTC.

This clonotype has just a few counts. Given a much more abundant clone one base away, this may be a read error. This chain connects TRBV5-8 to TRBJ1-5, with a weak D call TRBD1 (5 bases). This CDR3 is built from 14 residues. The V and J ends lost 1 base and 1 base respectively, with 6 bases between them. Germline values: CDR1 SGHTS, CDR2 YDEGEE. The DNA of the CDR3 is TGTGCCAGCAGCTTGAAGGGGAGCAATCAGCCCCAGCATTTT. Its translation: CASSLKGSNQPQHF.

Notes on this clonotype: A much larger clone sits a single nucleotide away, making a read error possible. The chain links TRBV2 to TRBJ1-3; maybe TRBD1 (5 bases). V was pared by 2 bases and J by 5 bases, with 22 bases between. This CDR3 contains 18 residues. In germline, CDR1 is SNHLY, CDR2 FYNNEI. The CDR3 sequence is CASSETEPGTESRNTIYF. The CDR3, as DNA: TGTGCCAGCAGTGAAACAGAACCCGGGACGGAATCTAGAAACACCATATATTTT.